This T cell receptor (beta chain) came from a study of blood T cell repertoires in COVID-19. Background on the study: Material from acute and convalescent COVID-19 was sourced from the United States, Italy and Spain. Sources were T cells, B-cell-depleted T cells, or PBMCs; the material itself was cDNA or gDNA.

V shed 7 bases and J 2 bases; nucleotides not matched to a gene: 8. CDR1 is SGHKS, CDR2 YYEKEE, per germline (reference sequence). The CDR3 length is 14 residues. This clone is a singleton in its sample. Profiling relied on immunoSEQ multiplex PCR, and the TCRdb table lists in-frame clones only, not all of them. Among 300,000 to 400,000 clones, about 83% were seen once, and the ten largest hold 2.5% to 3%. The chain employs TRBV5-5 and TRBJ2-5; 7 bases are a match to TRBD2. The sequencing sample was made of peripheral blood. The receptor's source is a man between 25 and 39 years old with active or convalescent COVID-19. CDR3 nucleotide sequence: TGTGCCAGCGGATTGGGGACTATACAAGAGACCCAGTACTTC. Encoded protein: CASGLGTIQETQYF. Full variable domain (rest looked up from reference TRBV5-5 and TRBJ2-5): DAGVTQSPTHLIKTRGQQVTLRCSPISGHKSVSWYQQVLGQGPQFIFQYYEKEERGRGNFPDRFSARQFPNYSSELNVNALLLGDSALYLCASGLGTIQETQYFGPGTRLLVL.